This passage covers 25 T cell receptor beta chains from one sample sequenced in a study of CD8 T cells in ankylosing spondylitis. TCRdb processed the 5' RACE reads anew with MiXCR; each CDR3 protein has one entry. Of 100,000 to 150,000 distinct CDR3 sequences in the sample, 6% to 8.5% were seen once. The sample was blood, either unsorted or a sorted T cell fraction (not recorded which). These receptors were taken from a male donor with ankylosing spondylitis or in good health (not recorded which).

In its sample, this clonotype was seen many times. This chain links TRBV20-1 with TRBJ1-4; 11 positions agree with TRBD1. The CDR3 consists of 15 residues. From germline, CDR1 is DFQATT and CDR2 SNEGSKA (reference sequence). J was trimmed by 6 bases and V by 3 bases; bases with no gene match: 6. The CDR3 sequence is CSASDRTGGDEKLFF. CDR3 DNA: TGCAGTGCTAGTGACCGGACAGGGGGCGATGAAAAACTGTTTTTT.

This clonotype was recorded at least ten times. V is TRBV5-1 and J is TRBJ2-7; 7 bases fit TRBD2. Looked up from germline, CDR1 is SGHRS and CDR2 is YFSETQ. The CDR3 is 14 residues long. Trimming cost V 2 bases and J 2 bases; bases outside gene matches: 4. The CDR3 protein is CASSFLADAYEQYF. The DNA of the CDR3 is TGCGCCAGCAGCTTCCTAGCGGACGCCTACGAGCAGTACTTC.

The chain carries TRBV11-1 and TRBJ2-1; perhaps D is TRBD1 or TRBD2 (5 bases each). The V end lost 6 bases, the J end lost 8 bases, and 20 bases lay between the germline ends. Germline V lookup: CDR1 SGHAT, CDR2 FQDESV (reference sequence). The CDR3 totals 15 residues. The CDR3 here is CASRGKRTGTDEQFF. As DNA, the CDR3 is TGTGCCAGCAGGGGAAAAAGGACTGGGACGGATGAGCAGTTCTTC.

This clonotype was counted many times. The rearrangement joins TRBV28 to TRBJ2-7; 10 nucleotides align to TRBD2. The CDR3 totals 15 residues. Per the germline V gene, CDR1 is MDHEN and CDR2 is SYDVKM. V was pared by 4 bases and J by 4 bases, with 7 bases of the junction left unmatched. The CDR3 region has the DNA TGTGCCAGCAGTTCAGTAGCGGGAGGAAAGTACGAGCAGTACTTC. It is translated as CASSSVAGGKYEQYF.

This clonotype was detected ten times or more. The V gene is TRBV5-5, the J gene TRBJ1-4; no reliable D call. This CDR3 contains 15 residues. Germline CDR1 reads SGHKS; CDR2 reads YYEKEE (reference sequence). V lost 5 bases and J lost 7, with 18 bases in between. The CDR3 nucleotides are TGTGCCAGCAGTTTATCACATGGGCTTATTGAAAAACTGTTTTTT. Protein product: CASSLSHGLIEKLFF.

This clonotype was seen at least ten times. The gene calls are TRBV7-2 and TRBJ2-2; D perhaps matches TRBD2 (5 bases). CDR1 SGHTA and CDR2 FQGNSA come from the germline V gene. The length of the CDR3 is 15 residues. Trimming left V 0 bases short and J 5 bases short, with 10 bases between. The DNA for the CDR3 is TGTGCCAGCAGCTTAGCGGGAGTTGTTACCGGGGAGCTGTTTTTT. As protein: CASSLAGVVTGELFF.

This clonotype occurred many times. V and J are TRBV28 and TRBJ1-6, with D possibly being TRBD1 (6 bases). CDR3 length: 14 residues. Germline V CDR1 and CDR2: MDHEN, SYDVKM. The V gene lost 5 bases and the J gene lost 9 bases, with 14 bases spanning the gap. The CDR3 here is CASSLTGIGSPLHF. In DNA form, the CDR3 reads TGTGCCAGCAGTCTCACAGGGATCGGTTCACCCCTCCACTTT.

The chain recombines TRBV5-1 with TRBJ2-3; weak D call: TRBD1 (6 bases). The CDR3 is 15 residues long. Trimming left V 4 bases short and J 3 bases short, with 15 bases between. Germline V lookup: CDR1 SGHRS, CDR2 YFSETQ. The CDR3 spells CASSGTGKRTDTQYF. In DNA, the CDR3 is TGCGCCAGCAGCGGCACAGGGAAACGGACAGATACGCAGTATTTT.

This clonotype was counted many times. The CDR3 nucleotides are TGTGCCAGCAGTATAGACAGGGCGCCAGGGAACGAGCAGTACTTC. Protein product: CASSIDRAPGNEQYF. The V gene is TRBV27, the J gene TRBJ2-7, with 7 bases fitting TRBD1. Germline V gene sequence: CDR1 MNHEY, CDR2 SMNVEV (reference sequence). The CDR3 contains 15 residues. V lost 5 bases, J lost 5 bases, and 12 bases stayed unmatched.

Many counts were recorded for this clonotype. The chain joins TRBV7-2 to TRBJ1-3; the D is unclear. This CDR3 is built from 15 residues. Trimming took 1 base from V and 0 from J, leaving 7 bases between them. Germline CDR1 SGHTA, CDR2 FQGNSA. The CDR3 is CASSLGWGSGNTIYF. As DNA, the CDR3 is TGTGCCAGCAGCTTAGGGTGGGGCTCTGGAAACACCATATATTTT.

This clonotype was observed many times. V and J are TRBV5-1 and TRBJ1-6; 7 bases fit TRBD1. Trimming took 0 bases from V and 3 from J; bases not matched to a gene: 3. Per the germline V gene, CDR1 is SGHRS and CDR2 is YFSETQ. The CDR3 length is 16 residues. DNA for the CDR3: TGCGCCAGCAGCTTGGGCCGGGACAGCTATAATTCACCCCTCCACTTT. Encoded protein: CASSLGRDSYNSPLHF.

This clonotype was recorded at least ten times. This chain uses TRBV7-9 with TRBJ2-5; D remains ambiguous. The CDR3 extends over 11 amino acids. Deletions cut 5 bases from V and 4 bases from J, with 5 bases between. CDR1 and CDR2 (germline): SEHNR, FQNEAQ (reference sequence). The DNA of the CDR3 is TGTGCCAGCAGCAAATTAGAGACCCAGTACTTC. Translated: CASSKLETQYF.

This clonotype has just a few counts. The J gene is TRBJ1-1, the V gene TRBV30, with TRBD1 as a possible D gene (6 bases). CDR1 and CDR2 from the germline V gene are GTSNPN and SVGIG (reference sequence). CDR3 length: 14 amino acids. Trimming took 4 bases from V and 1 from J, leaving 13 bases between them. The CDR3 bases are TGTGCCTGGACCCCTCGAGGGGGGAACACTGAAGCTTTCTTT. Translating it yields CAWTPRGGNTEAFF.

This clonotype occurred many times. The rearrangement uses TRBV6-1 and TRBJ2-1, with a weak D call TRBD1 (5 bases). V was shortened by 6 bases and J by 4 bases, with 19 bases between the two germline ends. In germline, CDR1 is MNHNS, CDR2 SASEGT. The CDR3 sequence is 16 residues long. In DNA form, the CDR3 reads TGTGCCAGCAGACCCACCAGGGTTCGTCGTTACAATGAGCAGTTCTTC. Its protein is CASRPTRVRRYNEQFF.

This clonotype has a count of ten or more. The chain is built from TRBV10-3 and TRBJ2-5; TRBD2 matches at 7 bases. Germline CDR1 ENHRY, CDR2 SYGVKD. Losses at the gene ends were 4 bases for V and 1 base for J; bases not matched to a gene: 9. This CDR3 contains 16 residues. The CDR3 spells CAISAGNGGTQETQYF. The CDR3, as DNA: TGTGCCATCAGTGCCGGGAACGGGGGGACCCAAGAGACCCAGTACTTC.

The chain uses TRBV20-1 and TRBJ2-7; maybe TRBD2 (5 bases). CDR3 size: 15 residues. CDR1 DFQATT and CDR2 SNEGSKA come from the germline V gene (reference sequence). V lost 0 bases, J lost 6 bases, and 18 bases lay in between. The CDR3 DNA sequence: TGCAGTGCTAGAGATCGGGTTCGGGGTCCCCGCGAGCAGTACTTC. Translated, it gives CSARDRVRGPREQYF.

This clonotype has ten or more counts. The genes are TRBV20-1 and TRBJ1-5; 8 bases align to TRBD1. CDR3 length equals 14 residues. After removal of 5 bases from V and 3 bases from J, the junction contained 6 bases not matched to a gene. Germline V gene lookup returns CDR1 DFQATT and CDR2 SNEGSKA (reference sequence). CDR3 DNA sequence: TGCAGTGCTCCCGAGACAGGGGTCAATCAGCCCCAGCATTTT. Its protein product is CSAPETGVNQPQHF.

This clonotype has a count of ten or more. The rearrangement uses TRBV28 and TRBJ2-2; 7 nucleotides agree with TRBD1. The CDR3 contains 15 residues. The germline gives CDR1 MDHEN, CDR2 SYDVKM. Trimming cost V 4 bases and J 3 bases; bases outside gene matches: 5. CDR3 region: CASSSTGAYTGELFF. CDR3 coding DNA: TGTGCCAGCAGTTCTACAGGGGCCTACACCGGGGAGCTGTTTTTT.

The table lists this clonotype with many counts. The chain employs TRBV5-1 and TRBJ1-1; D uncertain. Looked up from germline, CDR1 is SGHRS and CDR2 is YFSETQ. The V and J ends lost 0 bases and 3 bases respectively, with 12 bases between them. The CDR3 extends over 15 amino acids. CDR3 amino acids: CASSLEAGKYTEAFF. The CDR3 DNA is TGCGCCAGCAGCTTGGAGGCGGGGAAATACACTGAAGCTTTCTTT. Full variable domain (missing parts from reference TRBV5-1 and TRBJ1-1): KAGVTQTPRYLIKTRGQQVTLSCSPISGHRSVSWYQQTPGQGLQFLFEYFSETQRNKGNFPGRFSGRQFSNSRSEMNVSTLELGDSALYLCASSLEAGKYTEAFFGQGTRLTVV.

This clonotype turned up a few times. The rearrangement links TRBV3-1 to TRBJ2-1, with 8 bases matching TRBD2. This CDR3 is 17 amino acids long. Trimming cost V 2 bases and J 0 bases; bases outside gene matches: 6. Germline CDR1 is LGHDT and CDR2 is YNNKEL (reference sequence). The CDR3 region has the DNA TGTGCCAGCAGCCAAATGTTAGCGGGAAGCTCCTACAATGAGCAGTTCTTC. Its translation is CASSQMLAGSSYNEQFF.

There are many counts of this clonotype. The chain combines TRBV5-6 with TRBJ2-7, with D possibly TRBD1 on 5 matching bases. The germline V gene encodes CDR1 SGHDT and CDR2 YYEEEE. With 4 bases removed from V and 1 base from J, the gap between germline ends came to 21 bases. This CDR3 region has 17 residues. The CDR3 nucleotides are TGTGCCAGCAGCCCAACCGCCCCCAAACAGGAGTCCTACGAGCAGTACTTC. Protein product: CASSPTAPKQESYEQYF.

This clonotype was seen many times. The chain carries TRBV6-5 and TRBJ2-5; 8 bases align to TRBD1. The CDR3 has 15 amino acids. Germline V lookup: CDR1 MNHEY, CDR2 SVGAGI. Trimming took 4 bases from V and 7 from J; bases not matched to a gene: 11. The CDR3, as DNA: TGTGCCAGCAGTTCGGGACAGGAGAAAAAAGGGACCCAGTACTTC. This gives the protein CASSSGQEKKGTQYF.

This clonotype was counted at least ten times. The chain carries TRBV3-1 and TRBJ2-2, with a tentative D call TRBD2 (5 bases). Trimming took 4 bases from V and 0 from J, leaving 9 bases between them. Germline CDR1 and CDR2: LGHDT and YNNKEL (reference sequence). The CDR3 totals 15 residues. CDR3 sequence: CASSLGDPNTGELFF. Written as DNA, the CDR3 is TGTGCCAGCAGCCTCGGGGATCCGAACACCGGGGAGCTGTTTTTT.

On this clonotype itself: A much larger clone is a single base away; this may be a read error. The rearrangement links TRBV5-1 to TRBJ2-2, with 8 bases matching TRBD2. This CDR3 comprises 15 residues. Germline values: CDR1 SGHRS, CDR2 YFSETQ. In nucleotides, the CDR3 is TGCGCCATCAGCTTGGAACTAGCGGCCACCGGGGAGCTGTTTTTT. This encodes CAISLELAATGELFF. The whole variable domain, filled in from reference TRBV5-1 and TRBJ2-2, reads KAGVTQTPRYLIKTRGQQVTLSCSPISGHRSVSWYQQTPGQGLQFLFEYFSETQRNKGNFPGRFSGRQFSNSRSEMNVSTLELGDSALYLCAISLELAATGELFFGEGSRLTVL.

In its sample, this clonotype was seen many times. V is TRBV20-1 and J is TRBJ2-2; D might be TRBD1 (5 bases). The CDR3 sequence is 14 residues long. Looked up from germline, CDR1 is DFQATT and CDR2 is SNEGSKA (reference sequence). With 3 bases removed from V and 2 bases from J, the gap between germline ends came to 10 bases. The CDR3 protein is CSASWGSNTGELFF. The CDR3 DNA is TGCAGTGCTAGTTGGGGCAGTAACACCGGGGAGCTGTTTTTT.